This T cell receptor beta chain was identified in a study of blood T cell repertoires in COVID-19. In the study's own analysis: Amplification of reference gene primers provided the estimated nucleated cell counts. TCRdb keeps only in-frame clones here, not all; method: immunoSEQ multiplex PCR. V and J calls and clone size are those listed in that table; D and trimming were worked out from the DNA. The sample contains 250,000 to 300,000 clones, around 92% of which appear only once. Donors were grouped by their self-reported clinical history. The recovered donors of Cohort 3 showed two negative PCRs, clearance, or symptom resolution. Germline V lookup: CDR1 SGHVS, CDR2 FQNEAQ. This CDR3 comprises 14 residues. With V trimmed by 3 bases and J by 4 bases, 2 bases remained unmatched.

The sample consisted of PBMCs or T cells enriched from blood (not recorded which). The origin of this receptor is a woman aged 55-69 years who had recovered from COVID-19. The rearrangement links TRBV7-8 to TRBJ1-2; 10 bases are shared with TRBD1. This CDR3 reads CASSLRQGAYGYTF. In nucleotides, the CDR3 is TGTGCCAGCAGCTTGAGACAGGGGGCCTATGGCTACACCTTC.